One sample yielded the 7 T cell receptor beta chains listed below, sequenced in a study of T cells in narcolepsy. Here immunoSEQ multiplex PCR was the method, and the copy in TCRdb shows in-frame clones only, minus some. The sample carries tens of thousands of clones, about nine tenths recorded once. Sequencing was done on a sample of CD45RA- memory CD4+ T cells from PBMCs. The receptors shown here come from a human donor with narcolepsy.

V usage is TRBV14 and J usage is TRBJ1-4; D is ambiguous. Trimming cost V 4 bases and J 10 bases, with 16 bases left between them. Germline V gene data show CDR1 as SGHDN and CDR2 as FVKESK. The CDR3 is made up of 14 amino acids. Here the CDR3 reads CASSPQPAGGKLFF. In nucleotides, the CDR3 is TGTGCCAGCAGCCCCCAGCCCGCCGGCGGAAAACTGTTTTTT.

V is TRBV2 and J is TRBJ2-1, with D hard to call. This CDR3 has 13 residues. Germline V lookup: CDR1 SNHLY, CDR2 FYNNEI. With 7 bases removed from V and 0 bases from J, the gap between germline ends came to 7 bases. The CDR3 region has the DNA TGTGCCAGCAAGCAGAGCTCCTACAATGAGCAGTTCTTC. Protein product: CASKQSSYNEQFF.

The V gene is TRBV7-6, the J gene TRBJ2-7; D is unclear. V dropped 0 bases and J dropped 4 bases, with 10 bases sitting between them. Germline V gives CDR1 SGHVS, CDR2 FNYEAQ. This CDR3 is built from 14 residues. CDR3 sequence: CASSLAGRVYEQYF. Here the CDR3 DNA reads TGTGCCAGCAGCTTAGCCGGCCGTGTATACGAGCAGTACTTC.

The chain recombines TRBV7-9 with TRBJ2-7; D not certain. Germline lookup yields CDR1 SEHNR and CDR2 FQNEAQ (reference sequence). The V end lost 5 bases, the J end lost 4 bases, and 9 bases lay between the germline ends. CDR3 length equals 12 residues. The CDR3 region is CASSVGSYEQYF. The CDR3 region has the DNA TGTGCCAGCAGCGTGGGGTCTTACGAGCAGTACTTC.

The chain employs TRBV4-2 and TRBJ2-3, with TRBD1 identical over 7 bases. V lost 4 bases and J lost 0; bases outside the gene matches: 4. CDR1 and CDR2 from the germline V gene are LGHNA and YNFKEQ. The CDR3 consists of 15 residues. The CDR3 nucleotides read TGTGCCAGCAGCCCCGGACAGGTGAGCACAGATACGCAGTATTTT. This sequence encodes CASSPGQVSTDTQYF.

This chain joins TRBV5-8 and TRBJ2-1; 8 bases are shared with TRBD2. The V gene's germline CDR1 is SGHTS and CDR2 YDEGEE. The CDR3 consists of 16 residues. Germline trimming cut 1 base from V and 3 bases from J; bases unmatched to any gene: 6. The CDR3 sequence is CASSLRLAGLYNEQFF. CDR3 in DNA: TGTGCCAGCAGCTTGCGGCTAGCGGGCCTCTACAATGAGCAGTTCTTC.

This sequence joins TRBV6-6 and TRBJ2-7, with 13 positions matching TRBD2. The germline CDR1 and CDR2 sequences are MNHNY and SVGAGI (reference sequence). The CDR3 has 15 residues. V lost 6 bases, J lost 3 bases, and 5 bases stayed unmatched. The CDR3 bases are TGTGCCAGCAGAACCCGGACTAGCGGGGGCTACGAGCAGTACTTC. Encoded protein: CASRTRTSGGYEQYF.